These 23 T cell receptor beta chains originate from one sample sequenced in a study of T cells in Graves' hyperthyroidism and ophthalmopathy. TCR beta CDR3 regions were amplified from RNA transcripts. With the HTBI primer set, the TCR CDR3 went through a first round of RT-PCR. TCRdb ran MiXCR on the multiplex PCR reads and lists one entry per CDR3 protein. The sample holds under 350,000 distinct CDR3 sequences; 18% are singletons and the top ten take approximately 49%. The material sequenced was blood. All receptors come from a woman between 50 and 59 years old with Graves' hyperthyroidism.

Ten or more counts support this clonotype. The V gene is TRBV2, the J gene TRBJ1-2; 8 nucleotides agree with TRBD1. This CDR3 comprises 16 residues. Germline V gene lookup returns CDR1 SNHLY and CDR2 FYNNEI. The CDR3 sequence: CANSKEGRGQGYGYTF. In DNA form, the CDR3 reads TGTGCAAACTCAAAGGAGGGCAGGGGGCAAGGATATGGCTACACCTTC.

This clonotype showed up just a few times. V gene TRBV27 combines with J gene TRBJ2-7; D not certain. The germline gives CDR1 MNHEY, CDR2 SMNVEV (reference sequence). The CDR3 runs to 13 residues. V was cut by 2 bases and J by 5 bases, with 10 bases left in between. CDR3 in amino acids: CASSLTASHEQYF. CDR3 nucleotides: TGTGCCAGCAGTTTAACAGCATCCCACGAGCAGTACTTC.

At least ten counts were recorded for this clonotype. This chain joins TRBV7-8 and TRBJ2-1; D is possibly TRBD1 (7 bases). The CDR3 runs to 16 residues. CDR1 and CDR2 from the germline V gene are SGHVS and FQNEAQ. Trimming removed 5 bases from V and 4 bases from J, with 18 bases in between. The CDR3 protein is CASSQAGGSQYNEQFF. CDR3 DNA sequence: TGTGCCAGCAGCCAAGCAGGGGGGAGTCAATACAATGAGCAGTTCTTC.

At least ten counts were recorded for this clonotype. The chain links TRBV12-3 or TRBV12-4 to TRBJ1-2; D not certain. The CDR3 is 13 amino acids. With 3 bases removed from V and 8 bases from J, the gap between germline ends came to 13 bases. Here the CDR3 DNA reads TGTGCCAGCAGTTTGGGCCAAACCAGCGGCTACACCTTC. Translating it yields CASSLGQTSGYTF.

This clonotype was seen at least ten times. This chain connects TRBV29-1 to TRBJ1-2; D is possibly TRBD1 (6 bases). There are 13 residues in the CDR3. CDR1 is SQVTM and CDR2 is ANQGSEA in the germline V gene. V lost 2 bases to trimming and J lost 8 bases, with 15 bases between them. As DNA, the CDR3 is TGCAGCGTTGAAATCGGGCAGGGGACCGGCTACACCTTC. Translating it yields CSVEIGQGTGYTF.

This clonotype was counted ten times or more. The CDR3 coding sequence is TGTGCCAGCAGTCAAACTTGGACGGATCCTTCCTATGGCTACACCTTC. Protein: CASSQTWTDPSYGYTF. The chain joins TRBV27 to TRBJ1-2; no clear D. CDR3 length equals 16 residues. V dropped 5 bases and J dropped 4 bases, with 20 bases sitting between them. CDR1 is MNHEY, CDR2 SMNVEV, per germline (reference sequence).

This clonotype was observed at least ten times. The chain joins TRBV3-1 to TRBJ2-5, with D possibly being TRBD1 (6 bases). Deletions cut 0 bases from V and 4 bases from J, with 6 bases between. CDR3 length: 13 amino acids. Per germline, CDR1 LGHDT and CDR2 YNNKEL (reference sequence). CDR3 protein: CASSQEGAETQYF. The CDR3 DNA sequence: TGTGCCAGCAGCCAAGAGGGGGCAGAGACCCAGTACTTC.

This clonotype was counted many times. CDR3 loop: CAILRTGQGGSPLHF. DNA of the CDR3: TGTGCCATCCTCAGAACGGGACAGGGTGGTTCACCCCTCCACTTT. The chain employs TRBV28 and TRBJ1-6; 9 bases agree with TRBD1. The CDR3 length is 15 residues. Losses at the gene ends were 10 bases for V and 9 bases for J; bases not matched to a gene: 13. Germline assignment: CDR1 MDHEN and CDR2 SYDVKM.

V and J are TRBV15 and TRBJ2-1, with 7 nucleotides matching TRBD2. Looked up from germline, CDR1 is LNHNV and CDR2 is YYDKDF (reference sequence). J lost 15 bases, V lost 0 bases, and 5 bases had no gene match. The CDR3 extends over 12 amino acids. CDR3 protein: CATSREAGVRFF. The CDR3 nucleotides are TGTGCCACCAGCAGAGAGGCGGGAGTCCGGTTCTTC.

This clonotype was counted many times. J is TRBJ1-5 and V is TRBV6-1; TRBD1 matches at 7 bases. The length of the CDR3 is 17 residues. J was trimmed by 1 base and V by 2 bases; bases with no gene match: 8. Germline V gene lookup returns CDR1 MNHNS and CDR2 SASEGT. This chain's CDR3 is CASSETRQGLSNQPQHF. The CDR3 coding sequence is TGTGCCAGCAGTGAAACCCGACAGGGACTAAGCAATCAGCCCCAGCATTTT.

This clonotype was observed many times. The chain has TRBV7-9 and TRBJ2-7; D might be TRBD2 (7 bases). Germline-derived CDR1 and CDR2 are SEHNR and FQNEAQ (reference sequence). V lost 8 bases, J lost 2 bases, and 13 bases lay in between. The CDR3 length is 13 residues. CDR3 DNA sequence: TGTGCCAGCCAGAAAGGGGGGGCCTACGAGCAGTACTTC. Its protein is CASQKGGAYEQYF.

This clonotype was counted many times. The chain joins TRBV2 to TRBJ2-2, with 10 bases that match TRBD1. Germline loops: CDR1 SNHLY, CDR2 FYNNEI. V lost 6 bases, J lost 5 bases, and 3 bases stayed unmatched. The CDR3 sequence is 14 residues long. The CDR3 sequence: CASRRDRGTGELFF. DNA of the CDR3: TGTGCCAGCAGGCGGGACAGGGGTACCGGGGAGCTGTTTTTT.

The table lists this clonotype with many counts. The genes are TRBV3-1 and TRBJ2-3; tentatively, D is TRBD2 (6 bases). Germline lookup yields CDR1 LGHDT and CDR2 YNNKEL (reference sequence). The CDR3 contains 14 residues. Trimming removed 1 base at V and 6 bases at J, with 11 bases between. Here the CDR3 DNA reads TGTGCCAGCAGCCAAGGACCGGCGGGGGATACGCAGTATTTT. Amino acids: CASSQGPAGDTQYF.

The chain recombines TRBV24-1 with TRBJ1-5; perhaps TRBD1 as D (5 bases). CDR1 is KGHDR and CDR2 is SFDVKD in the germline V gene. The length of the CDR3 is 15 residues. The ends were cut back, 3 bases at V and 4 bases at J, with 12 bases in the middle. CDR3 sequence (DNA): TGTGCCACCAGTGATGGGGCAGGGACGAATCAGCCCCAGCATTTT. This translates into CATSDGAGTNQPQHF.

This clonotype was counted a few times. V gene TRBV20-1 combines with J gene TRBJ2-1; 13 nucleotides agree with TRBD2. Germline values: CDR1 DFQATT, CDR2 SNEGSKA (reference sequence). This CDR3 region has 17 residues. Trimming at V came to 3 bases and at J to 8 bases, leaving 13 bases not matched to a gene. For the CDR3, the DNA is TGCAGTGCTAGCTCCGGACTAGCGGGAGATGATGAGGATGAGCAGTTCTTC. The encoded protein is CSASSGLAGDDEDEQFF.

This clonotype was seen a handful of times. The V call is TRBV18, the J call TRBJ1-6; D ambiguous. This CDR3 has 16 amino acids. The germline V and J ends were trimmed by 4 bases and 0 bases, with 10 bases remaining between them. Looked up from germline, CDR1 is KGHSH and CDR2 is LQKENI. The CDR3 DNA reads as TGTGCCAGCTCACAATCAATGAACTCCTATAATTCACCCCTCCACTTT. Protein: CASSQSMNSYNSPLHF.

Ten or more counts support this clonotype. The CDR3 nucleotides are TGCAGTGCTAGGTCCAGCGGGGGGGCTCCAAGCACAGATACGCAGTATTTT. It encodes CSARSSGGAPSTDTQYF. The chain carries TRBV20-1 and TRBJ2-3; 10 bases align to TRBD2. Germline loops: CDR1 DFQATT, CDR2 SNEGSKA (reference sequence). V was clipped by 3 bases and J by 0 bases; unmatched bases: 9. The CDR3 length is 17 residues.

This clonotype was seen many times. The chain uses TRBV6-1 and TRBJ2-7; 9 bases are shared with TRBD1. Germline trimming cut 5 bases from V and 4 bases from J; bases unmatched to any gene: 6. CDR3 length: 14 amino acids. Germline assignment: CDR1 MNHNS and CDR2 SASEGT. The CDR3 spells CASSPGTGSYEQYV. The CDR3 nucleotides read TGTGCCAGCAGTCCCGGGACAGGGTCGTACGAGCAGTACGTC.

A note on this clonotype: A junction end diverges from the germline sequence, so it may reflect a read error. The J gene is TRBJ2-1, the V gene TRBV7-6, with unresolved D. Germline values: CDR1 SGHVS, CDR2 FNYEAQ. The CDR3 totals 13 residues. CDR3 in amino acids: CASSQGRYNEQFF. CDR3 DNA sequence: TGCGCCAGCAGCCAAGGCCGGTACAATGAGCAGTTCTTC.

This clonotype has a count of ten or more. This sequence joins TRBV14 and TRBJ2-3; a possible D gene is TRBD2 (6 bases). Trimming cost V 3 bases and J 6 bases, with 13 bases left between them. The CDR3 runs to 14 residues. Germline V gene data show CDR1 as SGHDN and CDR2 as FVKESK. CDR3 sequence (DNA): TGTGCCAGCAGCCAGGGACTTCTCCTGGATACGCAGTATTTT. Translating it yields CASSQGLLLDTQYF.

This rearrangement joins TRBV7-8 to TRBJ2-5; a weak D match, TRBD2 (5 bases). There are 14 residues in the CDR3. The germline V gene encodes CDR1 SGHVS and CDR2 FQNEAQ. V gave up 3 bases and J gave up 1 base, with 9 bases separating them. The CDR3 region is CASSLERSQETQYF. Here the CDR3 DNA reads TGTGCCAGCAGCTTGGAGCGGAGCCAAGAGACCCAGTACTTC.

This clonotype was counted many times. This chain joins TRBV28 and TRBJ1-1; D not certain. In germline, CDR1 is MDHEN, CDR2 SYDVKM. The CDR3 spans 13 residues. The CDR3 sequence: CATEASENTEAFF. The CDR3 DNA follows: TGTGCTACCGAGGCGTCGGAGAACACTGAAGCTTTCTTT.

This clonotype was picked up one time. A read error may be the cause here, since a much bigger clone is one base away. V usage is TRBV30 and J usage is TRBJ1-5; D gene unclear. CDR3 size: 12 residues. V lost 1 base, J lost 7 bases, and 8 bases lay in between. Germline CDR1 GTSNPN, CDR2 SVGIG (reference sequence). The CDR3 region has the DNA TGTGCCTGGAGTGGGATGGGACAGCCCCAGCATTTT. Its translation is CAWSGMGQPQHF.